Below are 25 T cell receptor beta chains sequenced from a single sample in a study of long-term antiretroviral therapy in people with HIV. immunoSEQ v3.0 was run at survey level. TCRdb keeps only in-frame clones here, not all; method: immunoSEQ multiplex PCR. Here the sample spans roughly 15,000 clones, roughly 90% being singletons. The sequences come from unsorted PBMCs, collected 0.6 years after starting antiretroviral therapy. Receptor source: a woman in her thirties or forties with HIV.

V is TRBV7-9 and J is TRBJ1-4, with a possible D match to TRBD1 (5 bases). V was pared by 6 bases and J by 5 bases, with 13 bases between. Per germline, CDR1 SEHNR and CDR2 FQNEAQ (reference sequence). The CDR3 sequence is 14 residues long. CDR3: CASRGGGINEKLFF. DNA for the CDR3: TGTGCCAGCAGGGGGGGAGGGATCAATGAAAAACTGTTTTTT.

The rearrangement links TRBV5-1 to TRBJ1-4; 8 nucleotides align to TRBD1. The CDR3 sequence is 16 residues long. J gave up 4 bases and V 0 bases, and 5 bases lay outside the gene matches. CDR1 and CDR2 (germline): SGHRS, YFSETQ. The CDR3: CASSLGQGADNEKLFF. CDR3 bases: TGCGCCAGCAGCTTGGGGCAGGGGGCGGATAATGAAAAACTGTTTTTT.

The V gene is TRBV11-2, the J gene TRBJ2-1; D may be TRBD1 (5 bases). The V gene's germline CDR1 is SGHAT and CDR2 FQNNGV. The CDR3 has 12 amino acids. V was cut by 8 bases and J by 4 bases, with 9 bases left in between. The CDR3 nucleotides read TGTGCCAGCCTGGGGCCATACAATGAGCAGTTCTTC. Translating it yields CASLGPYNEQFF.

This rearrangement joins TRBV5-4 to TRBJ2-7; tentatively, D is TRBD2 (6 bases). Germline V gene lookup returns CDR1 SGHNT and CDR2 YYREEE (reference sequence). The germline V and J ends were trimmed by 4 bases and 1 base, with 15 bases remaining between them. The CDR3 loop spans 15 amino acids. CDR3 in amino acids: CASSRRGQDSYEQYF. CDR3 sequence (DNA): TGTGCCAGCAGCCGGAGGGGCCAAGATTCCTACGAGCAGTACTTC. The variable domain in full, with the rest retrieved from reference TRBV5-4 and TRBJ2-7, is ETGVTQSPTHLIKTRGQQVTLRCSSQSGHNTVSWYQQALGQGPQFIFQYYREEENGRGNFPPRFSGLQFPNYSSELNVNALELDDSALYLCASSRRGQDSYEQYFGPGTRLTVT.

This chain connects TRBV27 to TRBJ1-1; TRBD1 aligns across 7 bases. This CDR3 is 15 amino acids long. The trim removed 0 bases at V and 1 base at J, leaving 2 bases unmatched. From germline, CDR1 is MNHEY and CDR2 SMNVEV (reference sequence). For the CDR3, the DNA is TGTGCCAGCAGTTTATCCCGGACAGGGAACACTGAAGCTTTCTTT. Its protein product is CASSLSRTGNTEAFF.

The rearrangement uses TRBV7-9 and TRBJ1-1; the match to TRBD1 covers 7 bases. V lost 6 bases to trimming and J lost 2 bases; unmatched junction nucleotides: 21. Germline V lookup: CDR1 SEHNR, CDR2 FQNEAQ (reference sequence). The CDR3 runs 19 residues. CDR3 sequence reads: CASSSSALGTEASNTEAFF. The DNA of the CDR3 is TGTGCCAGCAGTTCTAGCGCGTTAGGGACAGAAGCCTCTAACACTGAAGCTTTCTTT.

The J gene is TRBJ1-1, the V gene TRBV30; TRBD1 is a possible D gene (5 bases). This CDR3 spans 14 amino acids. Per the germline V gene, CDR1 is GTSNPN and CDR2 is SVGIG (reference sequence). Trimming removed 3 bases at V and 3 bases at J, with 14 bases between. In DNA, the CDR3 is TGTGCCTGGAGGGGGCTATTGATGGACACTGAAGCTTTCTTT. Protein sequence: CAWRGLLMDTEAFF.

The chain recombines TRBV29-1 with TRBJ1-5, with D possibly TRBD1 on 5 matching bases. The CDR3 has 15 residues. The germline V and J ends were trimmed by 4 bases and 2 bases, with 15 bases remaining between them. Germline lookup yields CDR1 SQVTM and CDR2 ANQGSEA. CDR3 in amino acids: CSVGDGLMGNQPQHF. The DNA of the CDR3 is TGCAGCGTTGGGGACGGGCTTATGGGCAATCAGCCCCAGCATTTT.

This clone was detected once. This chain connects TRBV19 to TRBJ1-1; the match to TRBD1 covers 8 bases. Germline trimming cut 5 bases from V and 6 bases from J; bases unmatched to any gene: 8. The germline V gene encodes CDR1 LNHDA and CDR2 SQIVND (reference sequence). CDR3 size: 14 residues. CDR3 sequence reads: CASSARQGYPEAFF. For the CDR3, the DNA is TGTGCCAGTAGTGCAAGACAGGGGTACCCTGAAGCTTTCTTT.

Written as DNA, the CDR3 is TGCGCCAGCAGCCAAAACGGAAACACCATATATTTT. It encodes CASSQNGNTIYF. The chain uses TRBV4-1 and TRBJ1-3; no definite D call. CDR1 and CDR2 (germline): MGHRA, YSYEKL. Trimming left V 2 bases short and J 4 bases short, with 3 bases between. The CDR3 consists of 12 residues.

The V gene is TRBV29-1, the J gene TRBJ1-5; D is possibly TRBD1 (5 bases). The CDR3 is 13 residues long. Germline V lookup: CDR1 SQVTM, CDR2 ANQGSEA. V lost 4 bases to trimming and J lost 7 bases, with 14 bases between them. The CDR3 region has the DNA TGCAGCGTTGGGCAGGGTATGGGACAGCCCCAGCATTTT. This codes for CSVGQGMGQPQHF.

The CDR3 loop reads CASSVEGQPNEKLFF. The CDR3 DNA reads as TGTGCCAGCAGTGTAGAGGGACAGCCAAATGAAAAACTGTTTTTT. The V call is TRBV2, the J call TRBJ1-4; 7 nucleotides align to TRBD1. Germline values: CDR1 SNHLY, CDR2 FYNNEI. V shed 4 bases, J shed 5 bases, and the junction held 7 bases outside the gene matches. The CDR3 has 15 amino acids.

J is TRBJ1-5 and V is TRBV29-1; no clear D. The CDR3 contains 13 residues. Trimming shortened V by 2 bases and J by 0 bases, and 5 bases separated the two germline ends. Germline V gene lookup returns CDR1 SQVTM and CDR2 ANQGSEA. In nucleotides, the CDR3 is TGCAGCGTTGAAACAGATAGCAATCAGCCCCAGCATTTT. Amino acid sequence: CSVETDSNQPQHF.

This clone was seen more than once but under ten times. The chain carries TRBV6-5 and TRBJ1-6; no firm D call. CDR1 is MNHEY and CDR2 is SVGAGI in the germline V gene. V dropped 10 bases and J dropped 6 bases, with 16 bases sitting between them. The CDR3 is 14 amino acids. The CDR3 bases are TGTGCCACCCAGGTCGAACACCCTAATTCACCCCTCCACTTT. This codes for CATQVEHPNSPLHF.

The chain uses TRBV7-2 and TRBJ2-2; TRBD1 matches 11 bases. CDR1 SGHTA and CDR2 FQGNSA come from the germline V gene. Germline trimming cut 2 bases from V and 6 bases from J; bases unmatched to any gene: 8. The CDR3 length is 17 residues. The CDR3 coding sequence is TGTGCCAGCAGCTTAAGGGACAGGGGGGCTGGGGCCGGGGAGCTGTTTTTT. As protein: CASSLRDRGAGAGELFF.

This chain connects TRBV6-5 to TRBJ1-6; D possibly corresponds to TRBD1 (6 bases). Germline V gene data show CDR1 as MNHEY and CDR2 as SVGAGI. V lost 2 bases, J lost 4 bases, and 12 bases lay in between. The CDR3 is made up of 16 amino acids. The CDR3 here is CASSYAGQTYNSPLHF. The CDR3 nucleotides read TGTGCCAGCAGTTACGCAGGACAGACTTATAATTCACCCCTCCACTTT.

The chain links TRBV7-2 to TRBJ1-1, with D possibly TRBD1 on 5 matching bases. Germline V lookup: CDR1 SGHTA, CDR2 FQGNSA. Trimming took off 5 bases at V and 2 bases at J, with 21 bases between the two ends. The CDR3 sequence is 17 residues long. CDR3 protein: CASSAQVVGAINTEAFF. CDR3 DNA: TGTGCCAGCAGCGCGCAGGTCGTCGGGGCGATAAACACTGAAGCTTTCTTT.

CDR3 sequence: CASMRERGGIDTQYF. In DNA form, the CDR3 reads TGTGCCTCGATGAGGGAGCGGGGGGGCATCGATACGCAGTATTTT. This chain links TRBV30 with TRBJ2-3; 10 positions match TRBD2. Germline-derived CDR1 and CDR2 are GTSNPN and SVGIG (reference sequence). The CDR3 runs 15 residues. After removal of 7 bases from V and 6 bases from J, the junction contained 13 bases not matched to a gene.

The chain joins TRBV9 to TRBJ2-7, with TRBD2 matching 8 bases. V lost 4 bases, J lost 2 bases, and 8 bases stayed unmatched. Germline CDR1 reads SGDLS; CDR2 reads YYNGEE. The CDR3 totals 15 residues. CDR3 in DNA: TGTGCCAGCAGCCCGGGAGGGGCCGTCACCTACGAGCAGTACTTC. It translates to CASSPGGAVTYEQYF.

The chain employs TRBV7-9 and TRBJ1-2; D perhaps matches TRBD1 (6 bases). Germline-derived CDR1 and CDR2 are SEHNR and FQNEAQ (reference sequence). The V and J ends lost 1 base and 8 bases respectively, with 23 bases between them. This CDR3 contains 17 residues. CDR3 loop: CASSLVDSGASTRGYTF. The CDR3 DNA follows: TGTGCCAGCAGCTTAGTGGATTCGGGGGCGAGTACGAGGGGCTACACCTTC.

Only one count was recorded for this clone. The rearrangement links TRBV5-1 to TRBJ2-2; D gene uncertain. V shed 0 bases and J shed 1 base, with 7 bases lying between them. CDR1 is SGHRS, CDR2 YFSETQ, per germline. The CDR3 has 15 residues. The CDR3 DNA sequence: TGCGCCAGCAGCTTGGACGGACGGAACACCGGGGAGCTGTTTTTT. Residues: CASSLDGRNTGELFF. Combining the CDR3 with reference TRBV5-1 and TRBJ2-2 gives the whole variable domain KAGVTQTPRYLIKTRGQQVTLSCSPISGHRSVSWYQQTPGQGLQFLFEYFSETQRNKGNFPGRFSGRQFSNSRSEMNVSTLELGDSALYLCASSLDGRNTGELFFGEGSRLTVL.

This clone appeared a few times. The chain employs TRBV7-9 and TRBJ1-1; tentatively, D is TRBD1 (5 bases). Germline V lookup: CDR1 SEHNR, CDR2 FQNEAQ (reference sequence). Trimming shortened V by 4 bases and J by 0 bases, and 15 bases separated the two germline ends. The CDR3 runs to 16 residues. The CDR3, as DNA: TGTGCCAGCAGCTCCCGGGACTCTCGAATGAACACTGAAGCTTTCTTT. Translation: CASSSRDSRMNTEAFF.

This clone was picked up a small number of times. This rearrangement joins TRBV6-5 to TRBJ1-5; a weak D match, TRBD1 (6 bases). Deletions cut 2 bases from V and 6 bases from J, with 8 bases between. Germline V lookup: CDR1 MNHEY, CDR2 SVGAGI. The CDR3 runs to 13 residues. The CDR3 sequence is CASSYGGSQPQHF. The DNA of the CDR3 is TGTGCCAGCAGTTACGGGGGCAGTCAGCCCCAGCATTTT.

CDR3 protein: CASSQETGPGEQYF. The CDR3 DNA is TGCGCCAGCAGCCAAGAGACAGGGCCAGGGGAGCAGTACTTC. The chain carries TRBV4-1 and TRBJ2-7; 7 bases align to TRBD1. CDR1 is MGHRA, CDR2 YSYEKL, per germline. Trimming at V came to 0 bases and at J to 7 bases, leaving 6 bases not matched to a gene. The length of the CDR3 is 14 residues.

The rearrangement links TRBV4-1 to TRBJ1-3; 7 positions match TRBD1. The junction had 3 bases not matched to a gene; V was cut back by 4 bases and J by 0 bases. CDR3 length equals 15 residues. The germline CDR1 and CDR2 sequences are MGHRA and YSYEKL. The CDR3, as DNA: TGCGCCAGCAGCCTTACAGGGGCCTCTGGAAACACCATATATTTT. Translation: CASSLTGASGNTIYF.